This TCR beta chain was identified in a study of cytomegalovirus exposure and HLA in healthy donors. Study results and caveats: There were several of the most significant clusters that appeared linked to common viral pathogens in a later analysis.

The PCR was carried out with 60 Vbeta primers and 13 Jbeta primers. Data came from immunoSEQ multiplex PCR; TCRdb stores just in-frame clones and leaves some out. Of 90,000 to 100,000 clones in the sample, approximately 70% are singletons; the top ten hold 2.5% to 3%. Note on this clone: The antigen is not known.

V was cut by 2 bases and J by 4 bases, with 11 bases left in between. Germline CDR1 ENHRY, CDR2 SYGVKD. The CDR3 totals 14 residues. The sequenced sample was PBMCs. The chain employs TRBV10-3 and TRBJ1-2, with D maybe TRBD1 (5 bases). The TCR was taken from a man aged 50-60 years in good health and CMV-seronegative. The CDR3 DNA follows: TGTGCCATCAGTGAGATAGGGGTAGGCTATGGCTACACCTTC. Its translation is CAISEIGVGYGYTF.